One sample yielded the 4 T cell receptor beta chains listed below, sequenced in a study of graft-versus-host responses after intestinal transplantation (dated by TCRdb to the early 2020s). The time point label on this specimen signifies: cells obtained before transplantation from donor or recipient. The library was made by the immunoSEQ multiplex PCR assay. Imported from immuneACCESS, the table was reduced by TCRdb to in-frame sequences with V and J called. These copies leave out some clones; in studies compared against another copy, an unresolved V gene accounts for under half, and the cause of the remainder is not known. This sample comprises more than 65,000 clones, approximately 87% of them detected only once. The ten biggest clones cover 0.35% to 0.5% of the sample. Their cognate antigens are unknown. Sequencing used unstimulated CD4+ T cells sorted from spleen or lymph node cells, obtained before transplant. The receptors come from a human donor who was the organ donor for an intestinal transplant.

This clone appeared once. This chain links TRBV2 with TRBJ2-1; the match to TRBD1 covers 8 bases. V was clipped by 5 bases and J by 6 bases; unmatched bases: 6. The CDR3 runs to 14 residues. The germline V gene encodes CDR1 SNHLY and CDR2 FYNNEI. CDR3 in amino acids: CASSPDRATNEQFF. In DNA, the CDR3 is TGTGCCAGCAGTCCGGACAGGGCTACCAATGAGCAGTTCTTC.

The sample holds one count of this clone. The chain joins TRBV4-3 to TRBJ1-6, with D unresolved. V shed 0 bases and J shed 6 bases, with 9 bases lying between them. The CDR3 covers 15 residues. From germline, CDR1 is LGHNA and CDR2 YSLEER. CDR3 amino acids: CASSQDFRGNSPLHF. CDR3 DNA: TGCGCCAGCAGCCAAGATTTCCGGGGTAATTCACCCCTCCACTTT.

The rearrangement uses TRBV28 and TRBJ1-2; the D gene is possibly TRBD1 (6 bases). V gave up 2 bases and J gave up 5 bases, with 9 bases separating them. The CDR3 has 13 amino acids. The V gene's germline CDR1 is MDHEN and CDR2 SYDVKM. CDR3 coding DNA: TGTGCCAGCAGTTTAGGGACACCTTATGGCTACACCTTC. It encodes CASSLGTPYGYTF.

This chain links TRBV4-3 with TRBJ2-6; TRBD2 matches at 8 bases. V lost 0 bases, J lost 3 bases, and 4 bases stayed unmatched. This CDR3 is 17 amino acids long. Germline-derived CDR1 and CDR2 are LGHNA and YSLEER. The CDR3 DNA reads TGCGCCAGCAGCCAAGACGGGGGGGCAAGTGGGGCCAACGTCCTGACTTTC. Amino acid sequence: CASSQDGGASGANVLTF.